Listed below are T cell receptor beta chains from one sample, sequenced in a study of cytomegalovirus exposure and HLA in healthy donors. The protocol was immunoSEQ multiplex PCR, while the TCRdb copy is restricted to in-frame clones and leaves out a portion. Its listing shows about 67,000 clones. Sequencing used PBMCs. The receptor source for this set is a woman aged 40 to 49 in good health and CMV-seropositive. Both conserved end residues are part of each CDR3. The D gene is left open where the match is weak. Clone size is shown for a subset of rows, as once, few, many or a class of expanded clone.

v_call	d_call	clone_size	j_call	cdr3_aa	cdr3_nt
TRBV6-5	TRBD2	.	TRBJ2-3	CASSYQLAGADTQYF	TGTGCCAGCAGTTACCAACTAGCGGGAGCAGATACGCAGTATTTT
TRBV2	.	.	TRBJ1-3	CASSEAYGGGNTIYF	TGTGCCAGCAGTGAAGCTTACGGGGGGGGAAACACCATATATTTT
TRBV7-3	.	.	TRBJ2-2	CASSLTLSTGELFF	TGTGCCAGCAGCTTAACGTTGAGCACCGGGGAGCTGTTTTTT
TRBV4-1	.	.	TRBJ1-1	CASSQLAGRNTEAFF	TGCGCCAGCAGCCAATTAGCGGGGCGGAACACTGAAGCTTTCTTT
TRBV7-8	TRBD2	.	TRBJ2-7	CASSLGLAGVYEQYF	TGTGCCAGCAGCTTAGGACTAGCGGGAGTTTACGAGCAGTACTTC
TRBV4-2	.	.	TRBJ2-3	CASSQDIGLTDTQYF	TGTGCCAGCAGCCAAGATATCGGACTTACAGATACGCAGTATTTT
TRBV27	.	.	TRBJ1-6	CASRNRDSGGNSPLHF	TGTGCCAGCAGGAACAGGGATTCTGGCGGAAATTCACCCCTCCACTTT
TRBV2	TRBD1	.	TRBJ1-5	CASSSYRGSNQPQHF	TGTGCCAGCAGTTCCTACAGGGGTAGCAATCAGCCCCAGCATTTT
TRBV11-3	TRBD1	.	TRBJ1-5	CASSFGQGYQPQHF	TGTGCCAGCAGCTTTGGACAGGGCTATCAGCCCCAGCATTTT
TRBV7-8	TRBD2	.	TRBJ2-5	CASQRLAGLELLETQYF	TGTGCCAGCCAAAGACTAGCGGGACTCGAATTGCTTGAGACCCAGTACTTC
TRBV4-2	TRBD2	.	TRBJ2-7	CASSHTSGSTYEQYF	TGTGCCAGCAGCCACACTAGCGGGAGTACGTACGAGCAGTACTTC
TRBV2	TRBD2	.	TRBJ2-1	CASSEAGTRTHSEQFF	TGTGCCAGCAGTGAAGCTGGGACTAGAACTCACAGTGAGCAGTTCTTC
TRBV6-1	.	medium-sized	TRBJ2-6	CASSESGNSGANVLTF	TGTGCCAGCAGTGAATCAGGGAACTCTGGGGCCAACGTCCTGACTTTC
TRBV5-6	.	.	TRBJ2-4	CASSLSAGSNIQYF	TGTGCCAGCAGCCTTTCGGCAGGGTCGAACATTCAGTACTTC
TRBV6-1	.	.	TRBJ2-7	CASSEATGIGYEQYF	TGTGCCAGCAGTGAAGCAACGGGGATCGGGTACGAGCAGTACTTC
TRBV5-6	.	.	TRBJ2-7	CASSLAGARRVSDEQYF	TGTGCCAGCAGCTTGGCCGGAGCAAGGAGGGTTAGCGACGAGCAGTACTTC
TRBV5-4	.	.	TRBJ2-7	CASSLPGTGVLAGVREQYF	TGTGCCAGCAGCTTGCCCGGGACAGGGGTCCTAGCGGGAGTGCGCGAGCAGTACTTC
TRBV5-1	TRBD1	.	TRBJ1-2	CASSLRGQGAGGYTF	TGCGCCAGCAGCTTGCGTGGACAGGGGGCAGGAGGCTACACCTTC
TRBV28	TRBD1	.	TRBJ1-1	CASSHGTDYTEAFF	TGTGCCAGCAGCCACGGGACAGACTACACTGAAGCTTTCTTT
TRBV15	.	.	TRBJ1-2	CATSRRRGPKGDGYTF	TGTGCCACCAGCAGGAGGAGGGGCCCAAAAGGGGATGGCTACACCTTC
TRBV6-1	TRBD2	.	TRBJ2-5	CASSELAGGEETQYF	TGTGCCAGCAGTGAACTAGCGGGGGGAGAAGAGACCCAGTACTTC
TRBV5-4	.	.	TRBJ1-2	CASSLDGSNYGYTF	TGTGCCAGCAGCTTGGACGGTTCTAACTATGGCTACACCTTC
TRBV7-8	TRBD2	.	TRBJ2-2	CASSTSGSITGELFF	TGTGCCAGCAGCACTAGCGGGAGTATTACCGGGGAGCTGTTTTTT
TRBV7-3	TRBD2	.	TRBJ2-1	CASSPLSGGTVTSYNEQFF	TGTGCCAGCAGCCCCCTTAGCGGGGGGACCGTGACCTCCTACAATGAGCAGTTCTTC
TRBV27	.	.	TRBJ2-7	CASSSTIRGEQYF	TGTGCCAGCAGTTCCACAATTCGAGGCGAGCAGTACTTC
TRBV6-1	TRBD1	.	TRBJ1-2	CASSRETGVEYGYTF	TGTGCCAGCAGTCGGGAGACAGGGGTTGAGTATGGCTACACCTTC
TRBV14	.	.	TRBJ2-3	CASSQDLVDTQYF	TGTGCCAGCAGCCAAGATCTAGTAGATACGCAGTATTTT
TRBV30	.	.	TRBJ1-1	CAWKRVDTEAFF	TGTGCCTGGAAGAGGGTTGACACTGAAGCTTTCTTT
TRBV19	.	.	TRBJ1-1	CAVEKNRATEAFF	TGTGCCGTCGAGAAGAACAGGGCTACTGAAGCTTTCTTT
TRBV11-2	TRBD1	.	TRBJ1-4	CASSSRSWTGEEKLFF	TGTGCCAGCAGCTCCAGATCTTGGACAGGGGAAGAAAAACTGTTTTTT
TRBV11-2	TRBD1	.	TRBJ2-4	CASSPLGQRAKNIQYF	TGTGCCAGCAGCCCATTGGGACAGCGAGCCAAAAACATTCAGTACTTC
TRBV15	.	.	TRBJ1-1	CATSRDHEGTEAFF	TGTGCCACCAGCAGAGATCACGAGGGCACTGAAGCTTTCTTT
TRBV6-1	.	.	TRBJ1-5	CASTRQGDSQPQHF	TGTGCCAGCACCCGGCAGGGTGACAGTCAGCCCCAGCATTTT
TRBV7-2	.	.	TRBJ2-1	CASSSHSSGDYNEQFF	TGTGCCAGCAGCTCGCACTCGTCGGGGGACTACAATGAGCAGTTCTTC
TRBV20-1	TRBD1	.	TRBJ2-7	CSASTGVEQYF	TGCAGTGCTTCTACAGGGGTCGAGCAGTACTTC
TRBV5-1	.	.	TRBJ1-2	CASSPGGDTYGYTF	TGCGCCAGCAGCCCCGGGGGGGATACCTATGGCTACACCTTC
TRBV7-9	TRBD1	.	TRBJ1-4	CASRFGTGGEKLFF	TGTGCCAGCAGGTTCGGGACAGGGGGTGAAAAACTGTTTTTT
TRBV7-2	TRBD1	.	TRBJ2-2	CASRETGTGNTGELFF	TGTGCCAGCCGCGAAACCGGGACAGGAAACACCGGGGAGCTGTTTTTT
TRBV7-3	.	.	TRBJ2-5	CASSLTGGETQYF	TGTGCCAGCAGCTTAACGGGAGGCGAGACCCAGTACTTC
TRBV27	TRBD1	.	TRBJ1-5	CASSLRTGVQPQHF	TGTGCCAGCAGTTTAAGGACAGGGGTGCAGCCCCAGCATTTT
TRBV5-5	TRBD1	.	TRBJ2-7	CASSLFVSRGQLSLVQYF	TGTGCCAGCAGCTTGTTTGTGTCCCGGGGACAGCTATCGCTTGTGCAGTACTTC
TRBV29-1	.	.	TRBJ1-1	CSVNPRNMNTEAFF	TGCAGCGTTAATCCCAGGAACATGAACACTGAAGCTTTCTTT
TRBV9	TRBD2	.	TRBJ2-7	CASSVGAGSTYEQYF	TGTGCCAGCAGCGTAGGAGCGGGATCGACCTACGAGCAGTACTTC
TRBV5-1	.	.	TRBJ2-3	CASSLEGGGQDTQYF	TGCGCCAGCAGCTTGGAAGGCGGGGGCCAGGATACGCAGTATTTT
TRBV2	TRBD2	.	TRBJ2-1	CASSRLADAYSYNEQFF	TGTGCCAGCAGCAGACTAGCGGACGCCTACTCCTACAATGAGCAGTTCTTC
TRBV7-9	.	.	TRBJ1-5	CASSPGNQPQHF	TGTGCCAGCAGCCCCGGGAATCAGCCCCAGCATTTT
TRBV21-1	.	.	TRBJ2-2	CASSKERNRGTNTGELFF	TGTGCCAGCAGCAAAGAACGTAACAGGGGAACGAACACCGGGGAGCTGTTTTTT
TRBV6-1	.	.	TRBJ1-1	CASSDLPSRQANTEAFF	TGTGCCAGCAGTGACCTACCTTCTAGACAGGCGAACACTGAAGCTTTCTTT
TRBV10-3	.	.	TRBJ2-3	CAISQGFTTDTQYF	TGTGCCATCAGTCAGGGGTTTACGACAGATACGCAGTATTTT
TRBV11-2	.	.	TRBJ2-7	CASSFLILERTDEQYF	TGTGCCAGCAGCTTCTTGATACTAGAGCGGACCGACGAGCAGTACTTC
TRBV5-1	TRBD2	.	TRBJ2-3	CASSRNLEREWLDTQYF	TGCGCCAGCAGCAGGAACCTAGAGCGGGAGTGGTTGGATACGCAGTATTTT
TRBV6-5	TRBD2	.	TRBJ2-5	CASSYPSSGGETQYF	TGTGCCAGCAGTTACCCATCTAGCGGGGGGGAGACCCAGTACTTC
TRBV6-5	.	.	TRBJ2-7	CASSYSSLGGFYEQYF	TGCGCCAGCAGTTACTCGAGTCTCGGAGGTTTCTACGAGCAGTACTTC
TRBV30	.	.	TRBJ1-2	CAWSVAHGGWRTF	TGTGCCTGGAGTGTGGCCCACGGGGGATGGAGGACCTTC